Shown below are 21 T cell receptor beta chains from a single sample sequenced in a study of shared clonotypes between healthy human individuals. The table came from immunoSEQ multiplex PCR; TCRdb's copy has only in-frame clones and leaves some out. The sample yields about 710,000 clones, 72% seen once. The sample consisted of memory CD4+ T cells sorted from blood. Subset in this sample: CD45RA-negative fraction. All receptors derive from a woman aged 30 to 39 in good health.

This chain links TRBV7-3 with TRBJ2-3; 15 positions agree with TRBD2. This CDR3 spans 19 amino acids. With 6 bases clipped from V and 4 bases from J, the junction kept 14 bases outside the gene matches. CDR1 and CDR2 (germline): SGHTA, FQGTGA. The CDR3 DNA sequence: TGTGCCAGCAGTCTAAGGACTAGCGGGAGGGGAGGTTTCTCAGATACGCAGTATTTT. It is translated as CASSLRTSGRGGFSDTQYF.

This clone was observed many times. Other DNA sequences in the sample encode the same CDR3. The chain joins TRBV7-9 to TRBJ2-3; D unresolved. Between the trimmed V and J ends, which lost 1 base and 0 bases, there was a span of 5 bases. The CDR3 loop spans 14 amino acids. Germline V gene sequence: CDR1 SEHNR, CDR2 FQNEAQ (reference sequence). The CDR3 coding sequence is TGTGCCAGCAGCTTAGTTCTGAGCACAGATACGCAGTATTTT. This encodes CASSLVLSTDTQYF.

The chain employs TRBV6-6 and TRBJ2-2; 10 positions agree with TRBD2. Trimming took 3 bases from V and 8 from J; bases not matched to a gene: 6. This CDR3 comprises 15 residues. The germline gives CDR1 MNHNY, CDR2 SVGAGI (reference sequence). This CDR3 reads CASSYLAGVSGELFF. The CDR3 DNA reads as TGTGCCAGCAGTTATCTAGCGGGAGTGTCGGGGGAGCTGTTTTTT.

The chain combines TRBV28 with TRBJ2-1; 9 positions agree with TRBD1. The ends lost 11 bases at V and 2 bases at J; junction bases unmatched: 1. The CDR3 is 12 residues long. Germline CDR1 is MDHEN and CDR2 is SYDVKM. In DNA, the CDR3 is TGTGCCGACAGGGGGGCCTACAATGAGCAGTTCTTC. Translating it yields CADRGAYNEQFF.

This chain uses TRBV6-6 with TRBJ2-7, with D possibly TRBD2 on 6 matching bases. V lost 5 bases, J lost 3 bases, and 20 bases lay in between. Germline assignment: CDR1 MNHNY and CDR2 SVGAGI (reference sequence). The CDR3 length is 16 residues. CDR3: CASSQTPGRGSYEQYF. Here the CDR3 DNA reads TGTGCCAGCAGTCAAACCCCGGGACGGGGGAGCTACGAGCAGTACTTC.

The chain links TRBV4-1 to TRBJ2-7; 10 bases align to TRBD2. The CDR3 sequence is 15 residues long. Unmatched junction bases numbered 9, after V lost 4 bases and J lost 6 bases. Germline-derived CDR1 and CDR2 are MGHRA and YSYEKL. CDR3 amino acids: CASSLPPGTSVEQYF. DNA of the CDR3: TGCGCCAGCAGCCTGCCCCCCGGGACTAGCGTCGAGCAGTACTTC.

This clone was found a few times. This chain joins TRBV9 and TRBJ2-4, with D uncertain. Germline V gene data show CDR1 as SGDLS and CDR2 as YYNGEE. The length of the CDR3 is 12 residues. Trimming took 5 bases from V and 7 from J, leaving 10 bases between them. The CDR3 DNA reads TGTGCCAGCAGTTCTTCCAGTAACATTCAGTACTTC. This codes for CASSSSSNIQYF.

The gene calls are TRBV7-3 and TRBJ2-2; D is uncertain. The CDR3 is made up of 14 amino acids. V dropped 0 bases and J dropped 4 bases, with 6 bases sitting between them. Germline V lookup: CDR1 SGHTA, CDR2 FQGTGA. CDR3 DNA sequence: TGTGCCAGCAGCTTAACGAAGGGCACCGGGGAGCTGTTTTTT. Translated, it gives CASSLTKGTGELFF. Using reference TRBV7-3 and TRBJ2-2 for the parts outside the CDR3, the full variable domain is GAGVSQTPSNKVTEKGKYVELRCDPISGHTALYWYRQSLGQGPEFLIYFQGTGAADDSGLPNDRFFAVRPEGSVSTLKIQRTERGDSAVYLCASSLTKGTGELFFGEGSRLTVL.

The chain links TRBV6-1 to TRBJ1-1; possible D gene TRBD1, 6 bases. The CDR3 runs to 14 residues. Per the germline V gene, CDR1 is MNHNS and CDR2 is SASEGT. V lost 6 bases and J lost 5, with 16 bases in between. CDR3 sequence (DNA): TGTGCCAGCAGAAACCAGGGGTTTGCGACTGAAGCTTTCTTT. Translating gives CASRNQGFATEAFF.

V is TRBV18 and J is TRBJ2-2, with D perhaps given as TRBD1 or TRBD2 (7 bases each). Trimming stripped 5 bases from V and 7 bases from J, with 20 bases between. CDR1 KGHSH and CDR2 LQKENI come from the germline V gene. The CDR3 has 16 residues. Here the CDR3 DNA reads TGTGCCAGCTCATCCGGACTAGGGGGCCGTGGCGGGGAGCTGTTTTTT. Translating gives CASSSGLGGRGGELFF.

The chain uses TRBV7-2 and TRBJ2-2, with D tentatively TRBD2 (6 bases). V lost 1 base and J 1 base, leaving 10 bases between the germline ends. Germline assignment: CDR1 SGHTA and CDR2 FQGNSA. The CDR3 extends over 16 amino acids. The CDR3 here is CASSLVGGKNTGELFF. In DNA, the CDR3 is TGTGCCAGCAGCTTAGTGGGCGGGAAGAACACCGGGGAGCTGTTTTTT.

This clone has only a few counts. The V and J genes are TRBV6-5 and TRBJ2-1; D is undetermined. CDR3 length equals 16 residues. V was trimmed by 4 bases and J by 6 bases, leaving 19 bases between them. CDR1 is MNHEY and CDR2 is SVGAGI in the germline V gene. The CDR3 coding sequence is TGTGCCAGCAGTTCGGCTACTCAACGGCGGACCAATGAGCAGTTCTTC. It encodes CASSSATQRRTNEQFF.

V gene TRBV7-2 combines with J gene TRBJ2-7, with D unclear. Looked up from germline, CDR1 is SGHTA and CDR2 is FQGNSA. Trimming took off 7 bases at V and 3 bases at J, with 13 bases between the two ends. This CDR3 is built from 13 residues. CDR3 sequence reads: CASKDGLRYEQYF. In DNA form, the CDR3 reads TGTGCCAGCAAGGATGGATTGCGCTACGAGCAGTACTTC.

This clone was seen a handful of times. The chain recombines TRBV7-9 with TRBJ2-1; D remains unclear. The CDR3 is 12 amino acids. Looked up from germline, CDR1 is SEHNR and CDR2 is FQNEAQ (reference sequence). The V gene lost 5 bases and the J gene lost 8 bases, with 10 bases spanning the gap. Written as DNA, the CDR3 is TGTGCCAGCAGCACTATCCAGTATGAGCAGTTCTTC. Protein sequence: CASSTIQYEQFF.

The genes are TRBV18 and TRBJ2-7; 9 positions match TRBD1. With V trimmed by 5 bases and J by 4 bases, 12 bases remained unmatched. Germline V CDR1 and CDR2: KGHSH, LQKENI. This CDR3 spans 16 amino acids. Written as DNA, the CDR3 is TGTGCCAGCTCATCAAACGCCGGGACAGGGAATTACGAGCAGTACTTC. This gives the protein CASSSNAGTGNYEQYF.

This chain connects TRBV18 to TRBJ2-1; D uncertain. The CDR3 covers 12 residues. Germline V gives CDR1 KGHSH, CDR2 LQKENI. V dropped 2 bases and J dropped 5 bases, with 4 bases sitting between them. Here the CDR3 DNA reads TGTGCCAGCTCACCAGTTAACAATGAGCAGTTCTTC. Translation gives CASSPVNNEQFF.

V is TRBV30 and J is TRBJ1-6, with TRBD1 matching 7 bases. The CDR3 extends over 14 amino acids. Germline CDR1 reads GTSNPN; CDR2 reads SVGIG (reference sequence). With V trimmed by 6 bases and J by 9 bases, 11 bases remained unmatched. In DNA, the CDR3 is TGTGCCTGCCAAACACGGACAGGAGGTTCACCCCTCCACTTT. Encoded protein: CACQTRTGGSPLHF.

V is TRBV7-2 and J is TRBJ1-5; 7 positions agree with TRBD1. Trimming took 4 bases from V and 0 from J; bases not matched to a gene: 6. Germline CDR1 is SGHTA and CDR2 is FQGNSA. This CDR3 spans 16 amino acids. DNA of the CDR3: TGTGCCAGCAGCTCCCAGACAGGGTATAGCAATCAGCCCCAGCATTTT. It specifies CASSSQTGYSNQPQHF.

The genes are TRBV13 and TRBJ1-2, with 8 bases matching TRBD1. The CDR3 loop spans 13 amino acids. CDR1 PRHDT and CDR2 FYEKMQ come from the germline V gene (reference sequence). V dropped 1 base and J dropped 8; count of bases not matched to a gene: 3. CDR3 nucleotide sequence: TGTGCCAGCAGCTTAGCGACAGGGGAAGGCTACACCTTC. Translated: CASSLATGEGYTF.

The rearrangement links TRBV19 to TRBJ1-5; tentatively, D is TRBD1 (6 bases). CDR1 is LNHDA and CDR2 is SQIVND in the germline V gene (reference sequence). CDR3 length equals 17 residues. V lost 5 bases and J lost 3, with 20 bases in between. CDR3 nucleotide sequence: TGTGCCAGTAGTCCGACCGGTGACAGGTTGCCCAATCAGCCCCAGCATTTT. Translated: CASSPTGDRLPNQPQHF.

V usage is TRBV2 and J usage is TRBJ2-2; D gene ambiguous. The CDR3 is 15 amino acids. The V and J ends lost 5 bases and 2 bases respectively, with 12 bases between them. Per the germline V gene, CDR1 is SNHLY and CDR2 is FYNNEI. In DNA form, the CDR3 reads TGTGCCAGCAGTCCTCTAACAATAAACACCGGGGAGCTGTTTTTT. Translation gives CASSPLTINTGELFF.